The TCR beta chain under discussion was sequenced for a study of blood T cell repertoires in COVID-19. Across the whole study: Nucleic acid was either cDNA or gDNA, and it came from T cells, B-cell-depleted T cells, or PBMCs.

Here immunoSEQ multiplex PCR was the method, and the copy in TCRdb shows in-frame clones only, minus some. The table has around 280,000 clones, 90% seen once. Participant-given clinical history determined each cohort assignment. The clonotype comes from a woman between 18 and 29 years old with acute COVID-19. The sample was PBMCs or T cells enriched from blood (not recorded which).

CDR3 region: CASSPGQILNQPQHF. CDR3 bases: TGTGCCAGCTCACCGGGACAGATTTTAAATCAGCCCCAGCATTTT. The chain employs TRBV18 and TRBJ1-5; 7 positions agree with TRBD1. V lost 3 bases, J lost 4 bases, and 6 bases stayed unmatched. Germline V lookup: CDR1 KGHSH, CDR2 LQKENI. The CDR3 has 15 residues.